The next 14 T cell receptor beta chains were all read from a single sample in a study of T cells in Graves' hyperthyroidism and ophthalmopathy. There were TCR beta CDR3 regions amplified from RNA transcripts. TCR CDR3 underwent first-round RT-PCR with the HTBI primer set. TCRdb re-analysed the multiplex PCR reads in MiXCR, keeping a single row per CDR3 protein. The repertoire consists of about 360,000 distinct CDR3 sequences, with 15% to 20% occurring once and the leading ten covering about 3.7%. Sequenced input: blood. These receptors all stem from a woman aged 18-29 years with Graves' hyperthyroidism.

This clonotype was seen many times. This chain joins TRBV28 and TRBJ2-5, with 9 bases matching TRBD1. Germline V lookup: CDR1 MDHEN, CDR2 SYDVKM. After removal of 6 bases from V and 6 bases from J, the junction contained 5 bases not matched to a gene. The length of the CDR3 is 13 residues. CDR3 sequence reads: CASRRQGGQTQYF. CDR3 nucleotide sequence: TGTGCCAGCAGAAGACAGGGGGGTCAGACCCAGTACTTC.

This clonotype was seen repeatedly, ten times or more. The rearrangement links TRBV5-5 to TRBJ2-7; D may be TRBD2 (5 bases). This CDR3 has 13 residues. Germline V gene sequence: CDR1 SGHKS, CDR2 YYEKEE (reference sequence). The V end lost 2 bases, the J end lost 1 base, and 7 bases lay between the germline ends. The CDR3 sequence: CASSFRGSYEQYF. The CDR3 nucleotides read TGTGCCAGCAGCTTTCGGGGTTCCTACGAGCAGTACTTC.

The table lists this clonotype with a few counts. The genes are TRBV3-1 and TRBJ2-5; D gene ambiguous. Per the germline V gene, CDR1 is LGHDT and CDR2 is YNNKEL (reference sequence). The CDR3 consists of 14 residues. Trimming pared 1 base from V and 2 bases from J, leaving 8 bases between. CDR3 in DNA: TGTGCCAGCAGCCAAGTCTGGCAGCAAGAGACCCAGTACTTC. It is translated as CASSQVWQQETQYF.

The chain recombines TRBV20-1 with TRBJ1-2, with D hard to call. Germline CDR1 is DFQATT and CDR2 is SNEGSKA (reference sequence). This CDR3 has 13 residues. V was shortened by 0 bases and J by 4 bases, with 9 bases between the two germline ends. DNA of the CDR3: TGCAGTGCTAGAGAACTGGTCTCCTATGGCTACACCTTC. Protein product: CSARELVSYGYTF.

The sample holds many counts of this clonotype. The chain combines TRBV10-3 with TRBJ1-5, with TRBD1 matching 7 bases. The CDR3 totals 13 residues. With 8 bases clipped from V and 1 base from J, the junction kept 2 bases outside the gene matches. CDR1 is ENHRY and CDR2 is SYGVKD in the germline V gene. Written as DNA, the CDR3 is TGTGCCATCGGACAGGAGAGCAATCAGCCCCAGCATTTT. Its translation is CAIGQESNQPQHF.

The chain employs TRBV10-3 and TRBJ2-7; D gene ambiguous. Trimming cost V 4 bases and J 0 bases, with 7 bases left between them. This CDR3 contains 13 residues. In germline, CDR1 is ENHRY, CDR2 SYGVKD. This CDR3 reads CAISASDSYEQYF. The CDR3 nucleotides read TGTGCCATCAGTGCTTCGGACTCCTACGAGCAGTACTTC.

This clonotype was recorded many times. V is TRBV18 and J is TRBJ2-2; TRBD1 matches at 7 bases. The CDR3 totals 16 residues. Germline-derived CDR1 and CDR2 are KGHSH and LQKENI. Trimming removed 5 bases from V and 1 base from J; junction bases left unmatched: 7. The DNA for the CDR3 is TGTGCCAGCTCATCAGACAGGGTAGTGAACACCGGGGAGCTGTTTTTT. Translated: CASSSDRVVNTGELFF.

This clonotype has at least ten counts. The chain's CDR3 is CASTASGTDESQYF. In DNA form, the CDR3 reads TGTGCCAGCACCGCGTCCGGGACAGACGAGTCGCAGTACTTC. V and J are TRBV6-5 and TRBJ2-7, with 7 positions matching TRBD1. With 7 bases clipped from V and 9 bases from J, the junction kept 15 bases outside the gene matches. CDR3 length equals 14 residues. The V gene's germline CDR1 is MNHEY and CDR2 SVGAGI.

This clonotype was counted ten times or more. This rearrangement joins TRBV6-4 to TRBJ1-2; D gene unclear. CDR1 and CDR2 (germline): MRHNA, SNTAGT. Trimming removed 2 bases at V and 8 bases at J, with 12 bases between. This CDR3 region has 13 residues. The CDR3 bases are TGTGCCAGCAGTGACGCCCGGGGAGGGGGCTACACCTTC. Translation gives CASSDARGGGYTF.

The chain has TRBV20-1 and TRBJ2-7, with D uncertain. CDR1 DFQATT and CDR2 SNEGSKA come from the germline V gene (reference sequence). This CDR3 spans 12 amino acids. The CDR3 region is CSSSPGVYEQYV. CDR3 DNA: TGCAGTTCTAGTCCCGGCGTCTACGAGCAGTACGTC.

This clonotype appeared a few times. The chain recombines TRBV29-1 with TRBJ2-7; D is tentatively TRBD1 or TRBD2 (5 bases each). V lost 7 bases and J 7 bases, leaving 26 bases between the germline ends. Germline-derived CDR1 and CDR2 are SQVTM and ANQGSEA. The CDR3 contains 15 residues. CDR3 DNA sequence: TGCAGCGCCCGTTTCTGGGACGGCGAATTTAGTGAGCAGTACTTC. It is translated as CSARFWDGEFSEQYF.

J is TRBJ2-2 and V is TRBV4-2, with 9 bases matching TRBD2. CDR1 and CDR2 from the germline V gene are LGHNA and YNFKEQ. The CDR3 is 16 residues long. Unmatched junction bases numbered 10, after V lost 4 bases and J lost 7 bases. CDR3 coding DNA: TGTGCCAGCAGCCCTGTGGGCGGGGGGGCTAACGGGGAGCTGTTTTTT. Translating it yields CASSPVGGGANGELFF.

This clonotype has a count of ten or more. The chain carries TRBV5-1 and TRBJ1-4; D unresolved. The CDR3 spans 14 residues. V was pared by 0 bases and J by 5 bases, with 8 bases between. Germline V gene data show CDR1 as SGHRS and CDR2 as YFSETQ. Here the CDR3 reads CASSLEGENEKLFF. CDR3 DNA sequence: TGCGCCAGCAGCTTGGAGGGAGAAAATGAAAAACTGTTTTTT.

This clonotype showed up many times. The CDR3 loop reads CASSREENQPQHF. The CDR3 nucleotides are TGTGCCAGCAGTCGAGAGGAGAATCAGCCCCAGCATTTT. This chain uses TRBV2 with TRBJ1-5; no clear D gene. Trimming pared 5 bases from V and 4 bases from J, leaving 9 bases between. The CDR3 is 13 residues long. Germline-derived CDR1 and CDR2 are SNHLY and FYNNEI.